Shown below are 31 T cell receptor beta chains from a single sample sequenced in a study of blood T cell repertoires in COVID-19. The table came from immunoSEQ multiplex PCR; TCRdb's copy has only in-frame clones and leaves some out. The table lists 300,000 to 400,000 clones, roughly 87% of them singletons. The sample comprised peripheral blood. These receptors originate from a man aged 30-40 years with COVID-19, enrolled during active disease.

The chain combines TRBV5-5 with TRBJ1-6; TRBD1 is a possible D gene (6 bases). There are 16 residues in the CDR3. The V and J ends lost 0 bases and 6 bases respectively, with 13 bases between them. Per germline, CDR1 SGHKS and CDR2 YYEKEE (reference sequence). The CDR3 protein is CASSLARTRGNSPLHF. CDR3 DNA sequence: TGTGCCAGCAGCTTGGCCCGGACCAGGGGTAATTCACCCCTCCACTTT.

The V call is TRBV19, the J call TRBJ2-2; 7 nucleotides line up with TRBD2. This CDR3 comprises 17 residues. The J segment lost 5 bases and the V segment lost 8 bases, leaving 17 bases of the junction unmatched. In germline, CDR1 is LNHDA, CDR2 SQIVND (reference sequence). The CDR3 here is CASWGGVNSPGTGELFF. CDR3 sequence (DNA): TGTGCCAGTTGGGGGGGAGTTAATTCCCCGGGTACCGGGGAGCTGTTTTTT.

The chain links TRBV6-5 to TRBJ2-2, with D possibly matching TRBD2 (6 bases). Trimming took 0 bases from V and 6 from J, leaving 14 bases between them. This CDR3 contains 16 residues. Germline values: CDR1 MNHEY, CDR2 SVGAGI. The CDR3 bases are TGTGCCAGCAGTTACTCTGGGTACGGAGGGGCCGGGGAGCTGTTTTTT. This gives the protein CASSYSGYGGAGELFF.

V and J are TRBV24-1 and TRBJ2-7, with TRBD1 matching 9 bases. This CDR3 region has 16 residues. Germline V CDR1 and CDR2: KGHDR, SFDVKD. With 3 bases clipped from V and 6 bases from J, the junction kept 11 bases outside the gene matches. Written as DNA, the CDR3 is TGTGCCACCAGTGATGTAGGACAGGGGCTGAGGTCCGAGCAGTACTTC. Amino acid sequence: CATSDVGQGLRSEQYF.

The rearrangement links TRBV18 to TRBJ2-7; TRBD2 agrees at 12 bases. The ends lost 6 bases at V and 2 bases at J; junction bases unmatched: 11. The CDR3 has 17 amino acids. Germline CDR1 KGHSH, CDR2 LQKENI. As DNA, the CDR3 is TGTGCCAGCTCCTCGACTAGCGGGAGTTTAAAAGCCTACGAGCAGTACTTC. Translating it yields CASSSTSGSLKAYEQYF.

The chain joins TRBV15 to TRBJ1-4; D perhaps matches TRBD1 (5 bases). Trimming took off 1 base at V and 0 bases at J, with 9 bases between the two ends. There are 16 residues in the CDR3. Per the germline V gene, CDR1 is LNHNV and CDR2 is YYDKDF (reference sequence). The DNA of the CDR3 is TGTGCCACCAGCAGAGCCCCAGGGTCAACTAATGAAAAACTGTTTTTT. This codes for CATSRAPGSTNEKLFF.

A single count supports this clone. This chain connects TRBV5-6 to TRBJ1-2; D not resolved. V shed 3 bases and J shed 7 bases, with 13 bases lying between them. The CDR3 has 13 residues. Germline lookup yields CDR1 SGHDT and CDR2 YYEEEE. The CDR3 sequence: CASSSGMYAGYTF. The CDR3 DNA is TGTGCCAGCAGCTCCGGGATGTACGCTGGCTACACCTTC.

The chain's CDR3 is CASSLAGSGETQYF. The CDR3 DNA reads TGTGCCAGCAGCTTGGCTGGGAGTGGGGAGACCCAGTACTTC. The chain links TRBV5-4 to TRBJ2-5, with D perhaps matching TRBD2 (5 bases). The germline V and J ends were trimmed by 0 bases and 5 bases, with 11 bases remaining between them. The germline CDR1 and CDR2 sequences are SGHNT and YYREEE (reference sequence). The CDR3 length is 14 residues.

The chain has TRBV14 and TRBJ2-6, with TRBD1 as a possible D gene (6 bases). CDR1 is SGHDN and CDR2 is FVKESK in the germline V gene. V was shortened by 1 base and J by 0 bases, with 7 bases between the two germline ends. This CDR3 spans 16 amino acids. For the CDR3, the DNA is TGTGCCAGCAGCCAAGGACAGGACTCTGGGGCCAACGTCCTGACTTTC. As protein: CASSQGQDSGANVLTF.

The V gene is TRBV11-2, the J gene TRBJ1-5; 7 nucleotides match TRBD1. CDR1 SGHAT and CDR2 FQNNGV come from the germline V gene. Germline trimming cut 3 bases from V and 0 bases from J; bases unmatched to any gene: 2. CDR3 size: 15 residues. CDR3 protein: CASSLDRYSNQPQHF. CDR3 nucleotides: TGTGCCAGCAGCTTGGACAGGTATAGCAATCAGCCCCAGCATTTT. Based on the CDR3 plus reference TRBV11-2 and TRBJ1-5, the full variable domain is EAGVAQSPRYKIIEKRQSVAFWCNPISGHATLYWYQQILGQGPKLLIQFQNNGVVDDSQLPKDRFSAERLKGVDSTLKIQPAKLEDSAVYLCASSLDRYSNQPQHFGDGTRLSIL.

The chain uses TRBV10-2 and TRBJ2-4, with 7 bases matching TRBD1. From germline, CDR1 is WSHSY and CDR2 SAAADI. The CDR3 extends over 14 amino acids. With 3 bases clipped from V and 5 bases from J, the junction kept 4 bases outside the gene matches. As DNA, the CDR3 is TGCGCCAGCAGTGAAAGTGGGACAGAAAACATTCAGTACTTC. Protein: CASSESGTENIQYF.

V and J are TRBV21-1 and TRBJ2-7; no check of the table's D call, TRBD2, against the DNA was made. TRBV21-1 is recorded as a pseudogene. The CDR3 extends over 15 amino acids. This CDR3 is CASSTVPLALHEQYF. CDR3 in DNA: TGTGCCAGCAGCACCGTACCTCTAGCGTTACACGAGCAGTACTTC.

The chain combines TRBV6-5 with TRBJ2-1; the match to TRBD1 covers 7 bases. The V segment lost 6 bases and the J segment 9 bases; nucleotides outside the gene matches: 8. This CDR3 is 13 amino acids long. Germline CDR1 and CDR2: MNHEY and SVGAGI. CDR3 DNA: TGTGCCAGCAGCCGAGGACAGGCCAGTGAGCAGTTCTTC. Translating gives CASSRGQASEQFF.

This chain joins TRBV27 and TRBJ2-6; no firm D call. V lost 6 bases to trimming and J lost 0 bases, with 12 bases between them. CDR3 length: 16 residues. Germline assignment: CDR1 MNHEY and CDR2 SMNVEV (reference sequence). This CDR3 reads CASSQRHISGANVLTF. DNA for the CDR3: TGTGCCAGCAGCCAACGACACATCTCTGGGGCCAACGTCCTGACTTTC.

V and J are TRBV28 and TRBJ1-2; tentatively, D is TRBD1 (5 bases). The CDR3 has 15 residues. With 1 base removed from V and 5 bases from J, the gap between germline ends came to 14 bases. CDR1 is MDHEN, CDR2 SYDVKM, per germline. CDR3 DNA: TGTGCCAGCAGTTTATCCCGGGGGAAGAGTTATGGCTACACCTTC. Translated: CASSLSRGKSYGYTF.

The chain carries TRBV28 and TRBJ2-7; D might be TRBD1 (6 bases). Per germline, CDR1 MDHEN and CDR2 SYDVKM. The CDR3 sequence is 12 residues long. Trimming removed 2 bases at V and 7 bases at J, with 9 bases between. The CDR3 sequence is CASSLEGGEQYF. CDR3 nucleotides: TGTGCCAGCAGTTTAGAAGGGGGTGAGCAGTACTTC.

In regard to this clone: This CDR3 is also generated by other DNA sequences in the sample. The chain joins TRBV5-5 to TRBJ1-4, with TRBD1 matching 7 bases. With 0 bases clipped from V and 4 bases from J, the junction kept 0 bases outside the gene matches. CDR1 is SGHKS, CDR2 YYEKEE, per germline (reference sequence). The CDR3 loop spans 14 amino acids. DNA of the CDR3: TGTGCCAGCAGCTTGGGACAGGGTAATGAAAAACTGTTTTTT. Translating it yields CASSLGQGNEKLFF.

The genes are TRBV10-3 and TRBJ1-1, with D possibly matching TRBD1 (6 bases). The CDR3 has 18 amino acids. V dropped 3 bases and J dropped 7 bases, with 27 bases sitting between them. In germline, CDR1 is ENHRY, CDR2 SYGVKD. The CDR3 loop is CAISDPKVGQPRGVEAFF. As DNA, the CDR3 is TGTGCCATCAGTGACCCAAAGGTCGGACAGCCCCGGGGGGTTGAAGCTTTCTTT.

This clone was seen once. V gene TRBV9 combines with J gene TRBJ2-2; a weak D match, TRBD1 (6 bases). CDR1 SGDLS and CDR2 YYNGEE come from the germline V gene. The CDR3 has 16 amino acids. Trimming left V 0 bases short and J 1 base short, with 10 bases between. CDR3 region: CASSVGSQGNTGELFF. The CDR3 DNA follows: TGTGCCAGCAGCGTAGGTTCACAGGGGAACACCGGGGAGCTGTTTTTT.

The V gene is TRBV19, the J gene TRBJ2-2; 7 positions agree with TRBD2. The CDR3 totals 16 residues. The junction had 10 bases not matched to a gene; V was cut back by 7 bases and J by 2 bases. Germline-derived CDR1 and CDR2 are LNHDA and SQIVND (reference sequence). The CDR3 nucleotides are TGTGCCAGTACCCCCCGGGGAGGGGCAAACACCGGGGAGCTGTTTTTT. It codes for CASTPRGGANTGELFF.

This chain links TRBV4-1 with TRBJ2-1; 10 positions match TRBD2. V gave up 4 bases and J gave up 5 bases; unmatched junction bases: 14. Germline V gene sequence: CDR1 MGHRA, CDR2 YSYEKL. CDR3 size: 18 residues. CDR3 DNA sequence: TGCGCCAGCAGCCGCCGACAATTAAGCGGGAGGGAAAACAATGAGCAGTTCTTC. Its protein is CASSRRQLSGRENNEQFF.

The rearrangement uses TRBV28 and TRBJ1-2; tentative D call: TRBD1 (5 bases). The CDR3 totals 13 residues. V lost 6 bases, J lost 4 bases, and 12 bases lay in between. CDR1 MDHEN and CDR2 SYDVKM come from the germline V gene. The CDR3 DNA sequence: TGTGCCAGCAGAACCCCGGGACTCTATGGCTACACCTTC. Translation gives CASRTPGLYGYTF.

This sequence joins TRBV5-6 and TRBJ1-3; the D is unclear. Germline V gene lookup returns CDR1 SGHDT and CDR2 YYEEEE. The CDR3 sequence is 14 residues long. Deletions cut 0 bases from V and 3 bases from J, with 7 bases between. The CDR3 spells CASSLGGVGNTIYF. In DNA, the CDR3 is TGTGCCAGCAGCTTGGGAGGAGTTGGAAACACCATATATTTT.

CDR3 protein: CASSSASGTSYNEQFF. The CDR3 DNA reads as TGCGCCAGCAGCTCAGCTTCCGGGACTAGCTACAATGAGCAGTTCTTC. The rearrangement uses TRBV5-1 and TRBJ2-1, with 8 bases that match TRBD2. The CDR3 is made up of 16 amino acids. After removal of 3 bases from V and 3 bases from J, the junction contained 8 bases not matched to a gene. CDR1 and CDR2 (germline): SGHRS, YFSETQ.

The table lists this clone with a few counts. This rearrangement joins TRBV7-8 to TRBJ2-1; maybe TRBD2 (5 bases). This CDR3 contains 14 residues. Germline loops: CDR1 SGHVS, CDR2 FQNEAQ. Trimming took 3 bases from V and 9 from J, leaving 15 bases between them. CDR3 DNA: TGTGCCAGCAGCTTTAGCGATCGGCCTATTGAGCAGTTCTTC. Its protein is CASSFSDRPIEQFF. Looking up the rest from reference TRBV7-8 and TRBJ2-1 gives the full variable domain: GAGVSQSPRYKVAKRGQDVALRCDPISGHVSLFWYQQALGQGPEFLTYFQNEAQLDKSGLPSDRFFAERPEGSVSTLKIQRTQQEDSAVYLCASSFSDRPIEQFFGPGTRLTVL.

The CDR3, as DNA: TGTGCCAGCAGCTTGACAGGGGGCAACTATGGCTACACCTTC. It encodes CASSLTGGNYGYTF. The chain joins TRBV5-4 to TRBJ1-2; TRBD1 agrees at 9 bases. CDR1 and CDR2 (germline): SGHNT, YYREEE (reference sequence). After removal of 1 base from V and 2 bases from J, the junction contained 0 bases not matched to a gene. CDR3 length equals 14 residues.

The chain uses TRBV19 and TRBJ2-1, with 10 bases fitting TRBD2. J lost 10 bases, V lost 5 bases, and 8 bases had no gene match. This CDR3 region has 14 residues. CDR1 and CDR2 from the germline V gene are LNHDA and SQIVND (reference sequence). DNA for the CDR3: TGTGCCAGTAGTCCGGGACTAGCGAGACGGGAGCAGTTCTTC. This codes for CASSPGLARREQFF.

The V call is TRBV15, the J call TRBJ2-3; D uncertain. The CDR3 is 15 residues long. The germline V gene encodes CDR1 LNHNV and CDR2 YYDKDF (reference sequence). The V gene lost 0 bases and the J gene lost 4 bases, with 11 bases spanning the gap. In DNA, the CDR3 is TGTGCCACCAGCAGAGATAGAAGCACCGCAGATACGCAGTATTTT. Translated: CATSRDRSTADTQYF.

CDR3 residues: CASSAGQSYEQYF. The DNA of the CDR3 is TGTGCCAGCAGTGCGGGACAGTCCTACGAGCAGTACTTC. The chain uses TRBV2 and TRBJ2-7; 7 nucleotides match TRBD1. V lost 4 bases to trimming and J lost 1 base; unmatched junction nucleotides: 1. Germline V lookup: CDR1 SNHLY, CDR2 FYNNEI. This CDR3 contains 13 residues.

V gene TRBV10-3 combines with J gene TRBJ2-2, with 11 positions matching TRBD2. Germline values: CDR1 ENHRY, CDR2 SYGVKD. V lost 10 bases to trimming and J lost 2 bases; unmatched junction nucleotides: 15. The CDR3 loop spans 18 amino acids. The CDR3, as DNA: TGTGCCAGCCAGACCTTAGCGGGGGGGCGGGCAAACACCGGGGAGCTGTTTTTT. Residues: CASQTLAGGRANTGELFF.

The CDR3 nucleotides read TGTGCCAGCAGCTTCGGGACAACCAACCTTAAGGACACCATATATTTT. Residues: CASSFGTTNLKDTIYF. V gene TRBV7-9 combines with J gene TRBJ1-3, with a possible D match to TRBD1 (6 bases). The CDR3 loop spans 16 amino acids. V lost 3 bases, J lost 8 bases, and 20 bases lay in between. In germline, CDR1 is SEHNR, CDR2 FQNEAQ (reference sequence).